The 21 T cell receptor beta chains below come from one sample, sequenced in a study of T cell clonotyping in hematopoietic cell transplantation. Assay: immunoSEQ multiplex PCR; the TCRdb copy retains only in-frame clones and omits some. The sample shows more than 25,000 clones, approximately 94% of them seen only once. The time point denotes: recipient sample about 28 days before transplant, after cytoreduction. The specimen was peripheral blood mononuclear cells, collected before stem cell transplant. The receptors originated from a man in his fifties or sixties with acute myeloid leukemia. Some clones in this sample may be carry-over from other donors' samples.

The CDR3 nucleotides are TGTGCCAGCAGCCTAGGGTTGCCGGGACTAGCGGGACTGGGAAACAATGAGCAGTTCTTC. Its translation: CASSLGLPGLAGLGNNEQFF. V gene TRBV11-3 combines with J gene TRBJ2-1; 13 bases are shared with TRBD2. The V gene end was trimmed by 5 bases and the J gene end by 5 bases; junction bases not matched to a gene: 18. Germline CDR1 and CDR2: SGHNT and YENEEA. The CDR3 runs 20 residues.

V gene TRBV7-2 combines with J gene TRBJ1-1; 7 bases align to TRBD1. J lost 2 bases, V lost 5 bases, and 5 bases had no gene match. Germline lookup yields CDR1 SGHTA and CDR2 FQGNSA. The CDR3 length is 14 residues. The CDR3 nucleotides are TGTGCCAGCAGCCCTACAGGGGCCAACACTGAAGCTTTCTTT. Protein: CASSPTGANTEAFF.

The chain uses TRBV4-3 and TRBJ1-4, with D possibly matching TRBD1 (5 bases). The CDR3 totals 16 residues. Trimming took off 4 bases at V and 5 bases at J, with 17 bases between the two ends. The germline V gene has CDR1 LGHNA and CDR2 YSLEER. CDR3 nucleotides: TGCGCCAGCAGCCGACAACCGGGACGGTTAAATGAAAAACTGTTTTTT. Encoded protein: CASSRQPGRLNEKLFF.

This clone was picked up one time. This chain connects TRBV18 to TRBJ1-4; unclear D gene. The CDR3 loop spans 17 amino acids. The germline V gene encodes CDR1 KGHSH and CDR2 LQKENI. The V gene lost 3 bases and the J gene lost 5 bases, with 19 bases spanning the gap. CDR3 sequence: CASSPRNRVTGNEKLFF. For the CDR3, the DNA is TGTGCCAGCTCACCGAGGAACCGGGTCACTGGGAATGAAAAACTGTTTTTT. Drawing the rest from reference TRBV18 and TRBJ1-4, the complete variable domain is NAGVMQNPRHLVRRRGQEARLRCSPMKGHSHVYWYRQLPEEGLKFMVYLQKENIIDESGMPKERFSAEFPKEGPSILRIQQVVRGDSAAYFCASSPRNRVTGNEKLFFGSGTQLSVL.

The chain joins TRBV28 to TRBJ1-4; D call uncertain. Germline V gene lookup returns CDR1 MDHEN and CDR2 SYDVKM. Trimming took 5 bases from V and 7 from J, leaving 8 bases between them. The CDR3 length is 12 residues. The CDR3 sequence: CASSHLGEKLFF. The CDR3 bases are TGTGCCAGCAGTCATCTGGGTGAAAAACTGTTTTTT. The whole variable domain, remainder taken from reference TRBV28 and TRBJ1-4, is DVKVTQSSRYLVKRTGEKVFLECVQDMDHENMFWYRQDPGLGLRLIYFSYDVKMKEKGDIPEGYSVSREKKERFSLILESASTNQTSMYLCASSHLGEKLFFGSGTQLSVL.

The chain links TRBV11-2 to TRBJ2-7; D uncertain. CDR1 is SGHAT and CDR2 is FQNNGV in the germline V gene. This CDR3 is 12 amino acids long. The V and J ends lost 3 bases and 5 bases respectively, with 8 bases between them. CDR3 in DNA: TGTGCCAGCAGCTTGCCAAGCCACGAGCAGTACTTC. It specifies CASSLPSHEQYF.

This chain joins TRBV18 and TRBJ1-2; 8 bases match TRBD1. Germline-derived CDR1 and CDR2 are KGHSH and LQKENI. This CDR3 is built from 12 residues. Trimming removed 3 bases from V and 11 bases from J; junction bases left unmatched: 5. The CDR3 region is CASSPGTGEYTF. In nucleotides, the CDR3 is TGTGCCAGCTCACCCGGGACAGGTGAATACACCTTC.

The chain combines TRBV5-1 with TRBJ1-2, with D unresolved. In germline, CDR1 is SGHRS, CDR2 YFSETQ. The CDR3 is made up of 13 amino acids. Trimming took off 4 bases at V and 0 bases at J, with 7 bases between the two ends. The CDR3 DNA follows: TGCGCCAGCAGCATGGACCCTAACTATGGCTACACCTTC. This translates into CASSMDPNYGYTF.

J is TRBJ1-1 and V is TRBV2; TRBD1 agrees at 8 bases. The germline V gene has CDR1 SNHLY and CDR2 FYNNEI. The J segment lost 3 bases and the V segment lost 5 bases, leaving 11 bases of the junction unmatched. CDR3 length equals 16 residues. The CDR3: CASSYIQGASDTEAFF. DNA of the CDR3: TGTGCCAGCAGTTATATCCAGGGGGCGTCGGACACTGAAGCTTTCTTT. Drawing the rest from reference TRBV2 and TRBJ1-1, the complete variable domain is EPEVTQTPSHQVTQMGQEVILRCVPISNHLYFYWYRQILGQKVEFLVSFYNNEISEKSEIFDDQFSVERPDGSNFTLKIRSTKLEDSAMYFCASSYIQGASDTEAFFGQGTRLTVV.

Points on this clone: Its ends do not fully match the called genes, so a read error is possible. The chain uses TRBV7-2 and TRBJ2-5, with D possibly being TRBD1 (6 bases). Germline CDR1 and CDR2: SGHTA and FQGNSA. The CDR3 runs to 14 residues. CDR3 DNA sequence: TGTGCCAGCAGCCCACAGGGCTACCAGGAGACCCAGTACTTC. It is translated as CASSPQGYQETQYF.

The genes are TRBV13 and TRBJ2-1; D not certain. The CDR3 spans 11 residues. CDR1 PRHDT and CDR2 FYEKMQ come from the germline V gene (reference sequence). V was cut by 5 bases and J by 5 bases, with 4 bases left in between. CDR3 sequence: CASSPDNEQFF. The CDR3 region has the DNA TGTGCCAGCAGCCCGGACAATGAGCAGTTCTTC.

This chain joins TRBV28 and TRBJ2-7; TRBD2 aligns across 13 bases. Per germline, CDR1 MDHEN and CDR2 SYDVKM. The CDR3 spans 15 residues. The V segment lost 10 bases and the J segment 1 base; nucleotides outside the gene matches: 7. The CDR3 bases are TGTGCCATCAGGACTAGCGGGAGTTCGTCCTACGAGCAGTACTTC. Its protein product is CAIRTSGSSSYEQYF.

This sequence joins TRBV6-4 and TRBJ1-3; D is undetermined. V gave up 5 bases and J gave up 0 bases, with 8 bases separating them. This CDR3 region has 14 residues. Germline loops: CDR1 MRHNA, CDR2 SNTAGT. The CDR3 reads CASSQLPSGNTIYF. The CDR3 DNA is TGTGCCAGCAGTCAATTACCCTCTGGAAACACCATATATTTT.

V is TRBV20-1 and J is TRBJ2-7, with D tentatively TRBD2 (5 bases). Per germline, CDR1 DFQATT and CDR2 SNEGSKA (reference sequence). V gave up 8 bases and J gave up 5 bases, with 13 bases separating them. The CDR3 has 11 residues. CDR3 nucleotides: TGCAGTCCGCGGACTGGGAACGAGCAGTACTTC. Protein: CSPRTGNEQYF.

V and J are TRBV19 and TRBJ1-1, with D possibly matching TRBD1 (6 bases). Trimming stripped 5 bases from V and 6 bases from J, with 10 bases between. In germline, CDR1 is LNHDA, CDR2 SQIVND (reference sequence). The CDR3 is 12 amino acids. For the CDR3, the DNA is TGTGCCAGTAGTCAGGGGCCATCTGAAGCTTTCTTT. This codes for CASSQGPSEAFF.

This chain uses TRBV28 with TRBJ2-1; TRBD2 agrees at 16 bases. CDR3 length equals 21 residues. The V gene end was trimmed by 8 bases and the J gene end by 3 bases; junction bases not matched to a gene: 19. Germline V lookup: CDR1 MDHEN, CDR2 SYDVKM. The CDR3 spells CASLTPWDRGLAGGVYNEQFF. The CDR3 DNA is TGTGCCAGCCTTACACCCTGGGACAGGGGACTAGCGGGAGGGGTCTACAATGAGCAGTTCTTC.

This clone was counted once. A junction boundary mismatches the germline segment, possibly from a read error. The chain joins TRBV5-1 to TRBJ1-2, with 7 positions matching TRBD1. Germline loops: CDR1 SGHRS, CDR2 YFSETQ. The CDR3 is 15 amino acids. CDR3 residues: CASSLVEGANSGYTF. CDR3 coding DNA: TGCGCCAGCAGCTTAGTGGAGGGGGCTAACTCTGGCTACACCTTC. Based on the CDR3 plus reference TRBV5-1 and TRBJ1-2, the full variable domain is KAGVTQTPRYLIKTRGQQVTLSCSPISGHRSVSWYQQTPGQGLQFLFEYFSETQRNKGNFPGRFSGRQFSNSRSEMNVSTLELGDSALYLCASSLVEGANSGYTFGSGTRLTVV.

V usage is TRBV19 and J usage is TRBJ2-5, with 7 bases identical to TRBD1. The germline V gene encodes CDR1 LNHDA and CDR2 SQIVND (reference sequence). The CDR3 has 14 residues. V dropped 6 bases and J dropped 4; count of bases not matched to a gene: 8. Written as DNA, the CDR3 is TGTGCCAGTAGGCGACAGGGAATGGGAGAGACCCAGTACTTC. Protein sequence: CASRRQGMGETQYF.

This chain connects TRBV6-1 to TRBJ2-3; 8 bases match TRBD2. V dropped 2 bases and J dropped 0; count of bases not matched to a gene: 10. This CDR3 has 18 residues. The germline gives CDR1 MNHNS, CDR2 SASEGT. DNA of the CDR3: TGTGCCAGCAGTGAACTACGGGGGGGGATACCCAGCACAGATACGCAGTATTTT. Its protein is CASSELRGGIPSTDTQYF.

The J gene is TRBJ1-2, the V gene TRBV6-1, with D unresolved. Germline V gene lookup returns CDR1 MNHNS and CDR2 SASEGT. Trimming pared 3 bases from V and 3 bases from J, leaving 8 bases between. The CDR3 loop spans 13 amino acids. The CDR3 DNA reads TGTGCCAGCAGTGAGGAAACAGACTATGGCTACACCTTC. It encodes CASSEETDYGYTF.

The chain recombines TRBV10-3 with TRBJ2-2; TRBD1 matches 11 bases. The germline V gene encodes CDR1 ENHRY and CDR2 SYGVKD. The CDR3 has 17 residues. The ends lost 5 bases at V and 3 bases at J; junction bases unmatched: 8. CDR3 residues: CAISSSGQGAYTGELFF. The CDR3 DNA reads TGTGCCATCAGTTCCTCAGGACAGGGGGCTTACACCGGGGAGCTGTTTTTT.